This T cell receptor beta chain was recovered during a study of blood T cell repertoires in COVID-19. This clone was recorded once. Trimming pared 4 bases from V and 7 bases from J, leaving 8 bases between. This CDR3 spans 13 amino acids. Here immunoSEQ multiplex PCR was the method, and the copy in TCRdb shows in-frame clones only, minus some. The sample lists over 95,000 clones, 80% to 90% occurring once. V usage is TRBV12-3 or TRBV12-4 and J usage is TRBJ1-6; no clear D gene. The receptor comes from a man aged 35 to 55 with acute or convalescent COVID-19. The material sequenced was peripheral blood. The CDR3 DNA sequence: TGTGCCAGCAGTTGGAGGATGAATTCACCCCTCCACTTT. It codes for CASSWRMNSPLHF.